The 14 T cell receptor beta chains in this list originate from one sample, sequenced in a study of T cell responses to AZD1222 COVID-19 vaccine. Some clones are missing from TCRdb's copy, which holds only in-frame ones; the method was immunoSEQ multiplex PCR. The sample yields around 110,000 clones, roughly nine tenths seen once. This material consisted of peripheral blood, taken 28 days after the second AZD1222 dose. The receptors here all came from an adult who received the AZD1222 COVID-19 vaccine.

The CDR3 region is CASRSTGTGSEKLFF. The CDR3 DNA is TGTGCCAGCAGGTCGACCGGGACAGGTAGTGAAAAACTGTTTTTT. This chain connects TRBV28 to TRBJ1-4; 8 nucleotides agree with TRBD1. This CDR3 has 15 amino acids. Germline V gene sequence: CDR1 MDHEN, CDR2 SYDVKM. V was clipped by 6 bases and J by 7 bases; unmatched bases: 10.

V gene TRBV28 combines with J gene TRBJ2-3; no reliable D call. The CDR3 has 11 residues. V was trimmed by 2 bases and J by 12 bases, leaving 9 bases between them. CDR1 and CDR2 (germline): MDHEN, SYDVKM. For the CDR3, the DNA is TGTGCCAGCAGTTTAAGTCATGGCCAGTATTTT. The encoded protein is CASSLSHGQYF.

For this clone: A junction end diverges from the germline sequence, so it may reflect a read error. J is TRBJ1-1 and V is TRBV28; 11 positions agree with TRBD1. The CDR3 spans 15 residues. CDR1 MDHEN and CDR2 SYDVKM come from the germline V gene. In nucleotides, the CDR3 is TGTGCCAGCAGTTCCTTCGGGACAGGGGGGCGCGCCCCCTCCTTT. It specifies CASSSFGTGGRAPSF.

This chain joins TRBV2 and TRBJ1-5; the D is unclear. V shed 6 bases and J shed 4 bases, with 7 bases lying between them. This CDR3 spans 12 amino acids. Germline assignment: CDR1 SNHLY and CDR2 FYNNEI. CDR3 bases: TGTGCCAGCAGGACCAGTAATCAGCCCCAGCATTTT. Its protein product is CASRTSNQPQHF.

The sample holds one count of this clone. The chain has TRBV7-9 and TRBJ2-3; D is possibly TRBD2 (6 bases). There are 16 residues in the CDR3. Looked up from germline, CDR1 is SEHNR and CDR2 is FQNEAQ (reference sequence). The V end was cut by 3 bases, the J end by 0 bases, with 13 bases between. CDR3 region: CASSFLGTSSTDTQYF. The CDR3 DNA sequence: TGTGCCAGCAGCTTTCTAGGGACTTCTAGCACAGATACGCAGTATTTT.

The chain is built from TRBV7-8 and TRBJ1-1; a weak D match, TRBD1 (6 bases). Per germline, CDR1 SGHVS and CDR2 FQNEAQ. V lost 3 bases to trimming and J lost 7 bases, with 9 bases between them. The CDR3 covers 12 residues. CDR3 amino acids: CASSFRGGEAFF. The CDR3 bases are TGTGCCAGCAGCTTTAGGGGGGGTGAAGCTTTCTTT.

The J gene is TRBJ1-5, the V gene TRBV19, with TRBD1 matching 9 bases. The germline gives CDR1 LNHDA, CDR2 SQIVND (reference sequence). This CDR3 has 18 residues. V lost 5 bases and J lost 0; bases outside the gene matches: 11. The CDR3 DNA follows: TGTGCCAGTAGTCTCCGGACAGGGGCGGATGTTAGCAATCAGCCCCAGCATTTT. Its translation: CASSLRTGADVSNQPQHF. The whole variable domain, remainder taken from reference TRBV19 and TRBJ1-5, is DGGITQSPKYLFRKEGQNVTLSCEQNLNHDAMYWYRQDPGQGLRLIYYSQIVNDFQKGDIAEGYSVSREKKESFPLTVTSAQKNPTAFYLCASSLRTGADVSNQPQHFGDGTRLSIL.

V usage is TRBV4-1 and J usage is TRBJ1-6, with 7 positions matching TRBD1. The CDR3 runs 16 residues. CDR1 is MGHRA and CDR2 is YSYEKL in the germline V gene. After removal of 0 bases from V and 9 bases from J, the junction contained 8 bases not matched to a gene. The CDR3 sequence: CASSQEPTGWSSPLHF. Written as DNA, the CDR3 is TGCGCCAGCAGCCAAGAGCCGACAGGGTGGAGTTCACCCCTCCACTTT.

The rearrangement joins TRBV3-1 (or the pseudogene TRBV3-2) to TRBJ1-1; D is perhaps TRBD1 (5 bases). The CDR3 spans 13 residues. V was cut by 5 bases and J by 3 bases, with 10 bases left in between. Looked up from germline, CDR1 is LGHDT and CDR2 is YNNKEL (reference sequence). This CDR3 reads CASSSQGDTEAFF. CDR3 nucleotide sequence: TGTGCCAGCAGCTCTCAGGGTGACACTGAAGCTTTCTTT.

V gene TRBV6-6 combines with J gene TRBJ1-2; D unresolved. The V gene's germline CDR1 is MNHNY and CDR2 SVGAGI (reference sequence). This CDR3 comprises 12 residues. V lost 6 bases to trimming and J lost 4 bases, with 9 bases between them. Written as DNA, the CDR3 is TGTGCCAGCAGCTCCACCTTCTATGGCTACACCTTC. It codes for CASSSTFYGYTF.

The rearrangement joins TRBV4-2 to TRBJ1-6, with TRBD1 matching 11 bases. CDR1 and CDR2 from the germline V gene are LGHNA and YNFKEQ. The CDR3 is made up of 17 amino acids. The V gene end was trimmed by 3 bases and the J gene end by 4 bases; junction bases not matched to a gene: 5. In DNA form, the CDR3 reads TGTGCCAGCAGCCAGCGGACAGGGGGCGCTTATAATTCACCCCTCCACTTT. It translates to CASSQRTGGAYNSPLHF.

J is TRBJ2-3 and V is TRBV10-1, with 11 bases that match TRBD2. After removal of 6 bases from V and 2 bases from J, the junction contained 7 bases not matched to a gene. The V gene's germline CDR1 is WNHNN and CDR2 SYGVQD (reference sequence). CDR3 length: 16 residues. Written as DNA, the CDR3 is TGCGCCAGCAGCCCGACTAGCGGGATACTCACAGATACGCAGTATTTT. This gives the protein CASSPTSGILTDTQYF.

Concerning this clone itself: A read error may account for a junction end that differs from germline. The V gene is TRBV28, the J gene TRBJ2-5; D possibly corresponds to TRBD1 (5 bases). The CDR3 totals 11 residues. The germline V gene encodes CDR1 MDHEN and CDR2 SYDVKM. The chain's CDR3 is CASSLSGIRNF. The CDR3 DNA follows: TGTGCCAGCAGTTTATCAGGGATTCGGAACTTC.

The chain recombines TRBV10-2 with TRBJ2-1, with TRBD2 identical over 14 bases. The CDR3 consists of 19 residues. Trimming at V came to 3 bases and at J to 8 bases, leaving 15 bases not matched to a gene. Per germline, CDR1 WSHSY and CDR2 SAAADI. This chain's CDR3 is CASSEGSTSGRAENDEQFF. CDR3 coding DNA: TGCGCCAGCAGTGAAGGATCGACTAGCGGGAGGGCCGAAAACGATGAGCAGTTCTTC.